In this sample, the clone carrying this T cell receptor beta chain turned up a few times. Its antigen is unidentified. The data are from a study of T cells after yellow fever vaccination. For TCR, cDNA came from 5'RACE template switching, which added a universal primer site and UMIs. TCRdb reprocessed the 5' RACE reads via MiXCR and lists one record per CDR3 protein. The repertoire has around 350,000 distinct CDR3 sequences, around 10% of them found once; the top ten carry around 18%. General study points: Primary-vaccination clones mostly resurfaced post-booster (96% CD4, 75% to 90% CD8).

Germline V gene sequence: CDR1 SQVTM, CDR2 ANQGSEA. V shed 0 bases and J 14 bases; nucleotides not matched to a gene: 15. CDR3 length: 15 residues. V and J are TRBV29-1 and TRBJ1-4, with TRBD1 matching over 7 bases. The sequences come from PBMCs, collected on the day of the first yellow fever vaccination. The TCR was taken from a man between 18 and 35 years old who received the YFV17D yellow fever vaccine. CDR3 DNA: TGCAGCGTTGAAGATAAGGGTGTCGGGACAGTTTCGCTGTTTTTT. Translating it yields CSVEDKGVGTVSLFF.